A single sample gave rise to the 25 T cell receptor beta chains below, sequenced in a study of blood T cell repertoires in COVID-19. Generated by immunoSEQ multiplex PCR, the TCRdb table keeps only in-frame clones and is missing some. Of 150,000 to 200,000 clones listed, around 86% are singletons. Sequencing was performed on peripheral blood. Receptors originate from a woman aged 70-85 years with COVID-19, enrolled during active disease.

The rearrangement uses TRBV9 and TRBJ1-3; D is uncertain. The length of the CDR3 is 16 residues. Germline CDR1 SGDLS, CDR2 YYNGEE. V was shortened by 2 bases and J by 1 base, with 13 bases between the two germline ends. The CDR3 bases are TGTGCCAGCAGCGTCGCCCTAGTAGGATCTGGAAACACCATATATTTT. Translation: CASSVALVGSGNTIYF. The entire variable domain, with the rest obtained from reference TRBV9 and TRBJ1-3, is as follows: DSGVTQTPKHLITATGQRVTLRCSPRSGDLSVYWYQQSLDQGLQFLIQYYNGEERAKGNILERFSAQQFPDLHSELNLSSLELGDSALYFCASSVALVGSGNTIYFGEGSWLTVV.

V gene TRBV7-9 combines with J gene TRBJ2-3, with TRBD2 matching over 8 bases. The CDR3 has 17 amino acids. Germline V CDR1 and CDR2: SEHNR, FQNEAQ (reference sequence). Unmatched junction bases numbered 9, after V lost 2 bases and J lost 2 bases. CDR3 coding DNA: TGTGCCAGCAGCTTAAGTGGCACTAGCGGCTACACAGATACGCAGTATTTT. This codes for CASSLSGTSGYTDTQYF.

The chain employs TRBV4-1 and TRBJ2-3, with TRBD1 matching over 11 bases. The ends lost 4 bases at V and 2 bases at J; junction bases unmatched: 14. Germline values: CDR1 MGHRA, CDR2 YSYEKL. CDR3 size: 19 residues. The DNA for the CDR3 is TGCGCCAGCAGCCCCCGGGACAGGGGGACAAAACCTTACACAGATACGCAGTATTTT. The encoded protein is CASSPRDRGTKPYTDTQYF.

V gene TRBV21-1 combines with J gene TRBJ2-7; the table's D call, TRBD2, has no DNA check behind it. TRBV21-1 is annotated as a pseudogene. This CDR3 spans 17 amino acids. The CDR3 DNA follows: TGTGCCAGCAGCAAAGCGGGAAGCGGGAGGCGAAACTACGAGCAGTACTTC. Residues: CASSKAGSGRRNYEQYF.

The chain is built from TRBV11-2 and TRBJ2-7, with unresolved D. CDR1 is SGHAT and CDR2 is FQNNGV in the germline V gene. The length of the CDR3 is 12 residues. The V end was cut by 1 base, the J end by 6 bases, with 7 bases between. CDR3 sequence: CASSLGVGEQYF. In DNA, the CDR3 is TGTGCCAGCAGCTTAGGAGTTGGCGAGCAGTACTTC. Together with reference TRBV11-2 and TRBJ2-7, the CDR3 gives the full variable domain: EAGVAQSPRYKIIEKRQSVAFWCNPISGHATLYWYQQILGQGPKLLIQFQNNGVVDDSQLPKDRFSAERLKGVDSTLKIQPAKLEDSAVYLCASSLGVGEQYFGPGTRLTVT.

The gene calls are TRBV30 and TRBJ2-7, with D perhaps matching TRBD1 (5 bases). V lost 2 bases and J lost 2, with 7 bases in between. The length of the CDR3 is 12 residues. CDR1 is GTSNPN and CDR2 is SVGIG in the germline V gene (reference sequence). The CDR3 nucleotides read TGTGCCTGGAGTCCAGGGCCCTACGAGCAGTACTTC. Translated: CAWSPGPYEQYF.

The rearrangement joins TRBV19 to TRBJ2-5; no clear D gene. The CDR3 runs to 13 residues. CDR1 LNHDA and CDR2 SQIVND come from the germline V gene (reference sequence). V lost 6 bases to trimming and J lost 2 bases, with 10 bases between them. The CDR3 DNA sequence: TGTGCCAGTAGCCCGTACAGTCAAGAGACCCAGTACTTC. The encoded protein is CASSPYSQETQYF.

The chain joins TRBV19 to TRBJ2-7, with 7 positions matching TRBD2. There are 15 residues in the CDR3. Germline V gene data show CDR1 as LNHDA and CDR2 as SQIVND (reference sequence). V dropped 3 bases and J dropped 6; count of bases not matched to a gene: 11. CDR3 coding DNA: TGTGCCAGTAGTATTGTCCCGGCGGGAGTTGCCGAGCAGTACTTC. This translates into CASSIVPAGVAEQYF.

This rearrangement joins TRBV29-1 to TRBJ2-6, with 8 bases lining up with TRBD1. Unmatched junction bases numbered 9, after V lost 7 bases and J lost 1 base. The germline V gene encodes CDR1 SQVTM and CDR2 ANQGSEA. The CDR3 length is 16 residues. CDR3: CSAWTGRASGANVLTF. The CDR3 DNA is TGCAGCGCCTGGACAGGGAGAGCGTCTGGGGCCAACGTCCTGACTTTC.

The chain links TRBV4-3 to TRBJ2-3, with 13 bases fitting TRBD2. CDR1 is LGHNA, CDR2 YSLEER, per germline. With V trimmed by 1 base and J by 1 base, 8 bases remained unmatched. The CDR3 runs to 19 residues. The CDR3 sequence is CASSQVLAGGRGGTDTQYF. The CDR3 DNA follows: TGCGCCAGCAGCCAAGTACTAGCGGGAGGGCGGGGAGGCACAGATACGCAGTATTTT.

The rearrangement uses TRBV28 and TRBJ2-7, with 9 bases lining up with TRBD1. Germline CDR1 is MDHEN and CDR2 is SYDVKM. This CDR3 comprises 15 residues. Germline trimming cut 3 bases from V and 2 bases from J; bases unmatched to any gene: 5. In nucleotides, the CDR3 is TGTGCCAGCAGTTTCCCCGGGACAGGGACCTACGAGCAGTACTTC. This translates into CASSFPGTGTYEQYF.

This chain links TRBV6-6 with TRBJ2-7, with D perhaps TRBD1 (7 bases). CDR1 is MNHNY and CDR2 is SVGAGI in the germline V gene (reference sequence). The CDR3 loop spans 16 amino acids. The V end was cut by 4 bases, the J end by 2 bases, with 18 bases between. CDR3 amino acids: CASSSGAPGQTYEQYF. CDR3 bases: TGTGCCAGCAGTTCGGGAGCGCCGGGACAGACCTACGAGCAGTACTTC.

J is TRBJ1-5 and V is TRBV7-2, with D possibly being TRBD1 (6 bases). Germline values: CDR1 SGHTA, CDR2 FQGNSA. This CDR3 is built from 16 residues. V shed 5 bases and J shed 0 bases, with 14 bases lying between them. In nucleotides, the CDR3 is TGTGCCAGCAGCCTTGGACAGATAAATAGCAATCAGCCCCAGCATTTT. Protein product: CASSLGQINSNQPQHF.

A few counts support this clone. The V call is TRBV2, the J call TRBJ2-1, with 10 bases lining up with TRBD2. After removal of 8 bases from V and 13 bases from J, the junction contained 8 bases not matched to a gene. The CDR3 totals 12 residues. In germline, CDR1 is SNHLY, CDR2 FYNNEI. CDR3: CASHQLAGRQFF. Here the CDR3 DNA reads TGTGCCAGCCATCAACTAGCGGGACGTCAGTTCTTC.

The chain couples TRBV5-1 to TRBJ1-2, with D perhaps matching TRBD1 (5 bases). Trimming stripped 7 bases from V and 6 bases from J, with 16 bases between. The CDR3 sequence is 13 residues long. Germline values: CDR1 SGHRS, CDR2 YFSETQ. The CDR3 sequence: CASGNQGANGYTF. The CDR3, as DNA: TGCGCCAGCGGGAATCAAGGGGCGAATGGCTACACCTTC.

The rearrangement uses TRBV6-5 and TRBJ1-3; D may be TRBD1 (6 bases). Germline CDR1 is MNHEY and CDR2 is SVGAGI. Deletions cut 7 bases from V and 4 bases from J, with 14 bases between. This CDR3 has 14 amino acids. The CDR3, as DNA: TGTGCCAGCATTCAGGGGCCGGGAGGAAACACCATATATTTT. Protein: CASIQGPGGNTIYF.

The table lists this clone with a few counts. V is TRBV28 and J is TRBJ2-6; D remains ambiguous. V was trimmed by 8 bases and J by 1 base, leaving 9 bases between them. This CDR3 comprises 14 residues. Germline V gene data show CDR1 as MDHEN and CDR2 as SYDVKM. This CDR3 reads CASLRVSGANVLTF. As DNA, the CDR3 is TGTGCCAGCCTTCGAGTTTCTGGGGCCAACGTCCTGACTTTC.

The chain employs TRBV29-1 and TRBJ2-3; D remains ambiguous. Germline assignment: CDR1 SQVTM and CDR2 ANQGSEA. The CDR3 is made up of 13 amino acids. The germline V and J ends were trimmed by 3 bases and 3 bases, with 10 bases remaining between them. CDR3 sequence: CSVDTRGTDTQYF. CDR3 in DNA: TGCAGCGTTGATACTCGAGGAACAGATACGCAGTATTTT.

Remarks on this clone: Sequence at one end of the junction differs from germline and may be a read error. This sequence joins TRBV12-5 and TRBJ2-5, with D possibly TRBD1 on 6 matching bases. Germline V gives CDR1 LGHNT, CDR2 FRNRAP. The CDR3 length is 13 residues. The CDR3 DNA follows: TGTGCTAGTGGCTTGGGGGCCATGGGGACCCAGTACTTC. Amino acids: CASGLGAMGTQYF.

The chain is built from TRBV4-3 and TRBJ2-1; no reliable D call. Deletions cut 5 bases from V and 0 bases from J, with 11 bases between. This CDR3 spans 15 amino acids. Germline V lookup: CDR1 LGHNA, CDR2 YSLEER. The CDR3 loop reads CASSSTESSYNEQFF. In DNA form, the CDR3 reads TGCGCCAGCAGCTCCACTGAGAGCTCCTACAATGAGCAGTTCTTC.

This clone was seen a single time. The CDR3 loop is CARSSTGYSYEQYF. The CDR3 region has the DNA TGTGCCAGAAGCTCGACAGGGTACTCCTACGAGCAGTACTTC. V usage is TRBV5-3 and J usage is TRBJ2-7, with TRBD1 identical over 7 bases. TRBV5-3 is an ORF for which the function is uncertain. The CDR3 is 14 amino acids. V was pared by 3 bases and J by 0 bases, with 3 bases of the junction left unmatched.

Remarks on this clone: Other DNA sequences of this sample code for an identical CDR3. The chain links TRBV28 to TRBJ1-2, with 7 bases matching TRBD1. The trim removed 2 bases at V and 4 bases at J, leaving 4 bases unmatched. In germline, CDR1 is MDHEN, CDR2 SYDVKM. The CDR3 sequence is 14 residues long. The CDR3 here is CASSLRDSLYGYTF. CDR3 DNA: TGTGCCAGCAGTTTACGGGACAGCCTCTATGGCTACACCTTC.

With regard to this clone: This sample includes further DNA sequences coding for the same CDR3. The V gene is TRBV4-3, the J gene TRBJ2-7, with D possibly matching TRBD2 (5 bases). The CDR3 has 13 amino acids. V was clipped by 0 bases and J by 7 bases, with 10 bases between them. Germline V gene sequence: CDR1 LGHNA, CDR2 YSLEER. The CDR3: CASSQEGGVEQYF. The CDR3 DNA follows: TGCGCCAGCAGCCAAGAAGGAGGAGTTGAGCAGTACTTC.

About this clone: Additional DNA sequences in this sample encode the identical CDR3. The V gene is TRBV5-4, the J gene TRBJ2-7, with 11 bases that match TRBD2. V gave up 4 bases and J gave up 3 bases; unmatched junction bases: 3. The CDR3 is made up of 14 amino acids. Germline CDR1 and CDR2: SGHNT and YYREEE (reference sequence). CDR3 sequence: CASSLGTSGYEQYF. CDR3 in DNA: TGTGCCAGCAGCCTGGGGACTAGCGGCTACGAGCAGTACTTC.

On this clone: Other DNA sequences in this specimen translate into the identical CDR3. The chain has TRBV5-6 and TRBJ1-2; TRBD1 agrees at 8 bases. Trimming took 0 bases from V and 4 from J; bases not matched to a gene: 2. Looked up from germline, CDR1 is SGHDT and CDR2 is YYEEEE. CDR3 length equals 14 residues. The CDR3 reads CASSLGQGLYGYTF. The DNA of the CDR3 is TGTGCCAGCAGCTTGGGACAGGGGCTCTATGGCTACACCTTC.